This T cell receptor (beta chain) was found in a study of T cell changes during pregnancy in multiple sclerosis. Generated by immunoSEQ multiplex PCR, the TCRdb table keeps only in-frame clones and is missing some. The sample lists about 93,000 clones, roughly 91% occurring once. The sequence was collected from a female donor in good health, enrolled as a control in a pregnancy study. The sequenced sample was peripheral blood, obtained after pregnancy.

CDR3 nucleotide sequence: TGTGCCAGCAGCCCCCAGGCAAGCTCTGGGGCCAACGTCCTGACTTTC. It translates to CASSPQASSGANVLTF. This chain uses TRBV4-2 with TRBJ2-6, with unresolved D. Germline CDR1 and CDR2: LGHNA and YNFKEQ. This CDR3 contains 16 residues. Trimming pared 4 bases from V and 0 bases from J, leaving 10 bases between.